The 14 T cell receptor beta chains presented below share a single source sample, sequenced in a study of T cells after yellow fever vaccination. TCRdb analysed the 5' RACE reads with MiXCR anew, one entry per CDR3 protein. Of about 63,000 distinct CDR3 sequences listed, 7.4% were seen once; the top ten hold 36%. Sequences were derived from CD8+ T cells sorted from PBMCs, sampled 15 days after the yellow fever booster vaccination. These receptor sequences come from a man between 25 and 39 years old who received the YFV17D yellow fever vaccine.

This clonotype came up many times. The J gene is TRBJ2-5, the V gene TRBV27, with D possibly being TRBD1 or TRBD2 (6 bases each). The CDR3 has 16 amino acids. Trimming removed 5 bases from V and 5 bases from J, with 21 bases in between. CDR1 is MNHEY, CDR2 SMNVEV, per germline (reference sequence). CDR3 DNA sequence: TGTGCCAGCAGTACGTGGACTACGACGAGGGGGGAGACCCAGTACTTC. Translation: CASSTWTTTRGETQYF.

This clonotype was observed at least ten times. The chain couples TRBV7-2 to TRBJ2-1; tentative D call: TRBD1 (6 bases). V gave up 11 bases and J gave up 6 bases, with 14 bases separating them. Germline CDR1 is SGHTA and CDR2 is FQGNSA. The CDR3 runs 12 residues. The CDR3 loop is CAGDGQINEQFF. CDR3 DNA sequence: TGTGCCGGCGACGGACAGATCAATGAGCAGTTCTTC.

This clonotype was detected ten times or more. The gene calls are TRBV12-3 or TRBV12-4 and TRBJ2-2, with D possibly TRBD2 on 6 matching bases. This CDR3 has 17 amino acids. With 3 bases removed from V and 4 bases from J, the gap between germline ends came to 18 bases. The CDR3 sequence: CASSFLRVLAATGELFF. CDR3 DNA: TGTGCCAGCAGTTTCCTTAGGGTATTAGCGGCCACCGGGGAGCTGTTTTTT.

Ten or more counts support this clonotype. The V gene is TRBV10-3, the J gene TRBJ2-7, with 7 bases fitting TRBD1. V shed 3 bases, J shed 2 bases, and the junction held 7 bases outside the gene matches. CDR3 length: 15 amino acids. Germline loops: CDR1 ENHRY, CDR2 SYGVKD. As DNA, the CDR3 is TGTGCCATCAGTGAACCGACAGGGCCAACCTACGAGCAGTACTTC. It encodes CAISEPTGPTYEQYF.

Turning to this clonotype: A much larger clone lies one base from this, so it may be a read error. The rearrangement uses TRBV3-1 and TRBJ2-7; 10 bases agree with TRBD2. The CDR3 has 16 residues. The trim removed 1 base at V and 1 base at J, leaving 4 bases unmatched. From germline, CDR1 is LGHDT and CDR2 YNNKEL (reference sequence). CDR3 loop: CASSQGVAGGSYEQYF. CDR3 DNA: TGTGCCAGCAGCCAAGGGGTAGCGGGAGGATCCTACGAGCAGTACTTC.

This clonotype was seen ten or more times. The CDR3 nucleotides are TGTGCCACCAACAGCGGAATGGGCGACGAGCAGTACTTC. Amino acid sequence: CATNSGMGDEQYF. The chain couples TRBV15 to TRBJ2-7; D may be TRBD2 (5 bases). There are 13 residues in the CDR3. Trimming left V 7 bases short and J 5 bases short, with 15 bases between. Looked up from germline, CDR1 is LNHNV and CDR2 is YYDKDF (reference sequence).

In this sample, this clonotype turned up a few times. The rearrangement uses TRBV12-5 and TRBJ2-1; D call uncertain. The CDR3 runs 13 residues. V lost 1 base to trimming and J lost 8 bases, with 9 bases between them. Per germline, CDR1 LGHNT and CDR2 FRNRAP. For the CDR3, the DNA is TGTGCTAGTGGTTTGGGTGGAATGGATGAGCAGTTCTTC. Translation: CASGLGGMDEQFF.

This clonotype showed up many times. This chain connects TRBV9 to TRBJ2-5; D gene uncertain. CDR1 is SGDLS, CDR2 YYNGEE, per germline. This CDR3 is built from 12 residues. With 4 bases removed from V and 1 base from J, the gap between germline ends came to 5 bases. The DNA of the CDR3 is TGTGCCAGCAGCCCCTCCCAAGAGACCCAGTACTTC. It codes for CASSPSQETQYF.

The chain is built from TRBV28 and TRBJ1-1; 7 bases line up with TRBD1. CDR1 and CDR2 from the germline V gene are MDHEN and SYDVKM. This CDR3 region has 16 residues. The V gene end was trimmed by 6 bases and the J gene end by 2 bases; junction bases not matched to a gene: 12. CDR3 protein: CASSSGDSLFNTEAFF. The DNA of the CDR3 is TGTGCCAGCAGCTCCGGGGACAGTCTATTCAACACTGAAGCTTTCTTT.

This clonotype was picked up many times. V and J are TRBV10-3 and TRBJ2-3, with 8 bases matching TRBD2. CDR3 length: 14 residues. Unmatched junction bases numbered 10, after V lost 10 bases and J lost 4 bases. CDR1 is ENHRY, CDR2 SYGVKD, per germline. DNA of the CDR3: TGTGCCACCGCTCCAGCGGGAGACGCAGATACGCAGTATTTT. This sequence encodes CATAPAGDADTQYF.

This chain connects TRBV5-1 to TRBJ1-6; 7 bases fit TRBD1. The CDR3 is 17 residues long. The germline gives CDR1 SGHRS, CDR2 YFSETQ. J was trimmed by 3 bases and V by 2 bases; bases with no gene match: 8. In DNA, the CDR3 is TGCGCCAGCAGCTTTTCTCGGCGGGACAGCTATAATTCACCCCTCCACTTT. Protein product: CASSFSRRDSYNSPLHF.

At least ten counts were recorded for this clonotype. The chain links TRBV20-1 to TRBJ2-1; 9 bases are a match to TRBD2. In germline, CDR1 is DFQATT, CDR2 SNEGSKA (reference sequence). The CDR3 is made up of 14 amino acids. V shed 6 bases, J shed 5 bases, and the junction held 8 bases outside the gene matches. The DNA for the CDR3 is TGCAGTGCCACCCTAGCGGGGCCTCACAATGAGCAGTTCTTC. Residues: CSATLAGPHNEQFF.

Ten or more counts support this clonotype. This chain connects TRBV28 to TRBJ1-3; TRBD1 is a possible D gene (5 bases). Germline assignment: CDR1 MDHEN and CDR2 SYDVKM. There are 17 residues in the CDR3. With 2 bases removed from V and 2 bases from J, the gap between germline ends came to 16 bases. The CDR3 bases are TGTGCCAGCAGTTTAGGACATCAATACTATCCTGGAAACACCATATATTTT. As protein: CASSLGHQYYPGNTIYF.

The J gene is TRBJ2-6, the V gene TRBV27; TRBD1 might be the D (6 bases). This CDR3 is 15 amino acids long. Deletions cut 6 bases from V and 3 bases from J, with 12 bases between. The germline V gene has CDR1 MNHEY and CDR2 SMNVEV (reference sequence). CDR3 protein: CASRQGVCGANVLTF. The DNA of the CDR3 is TGTGCCAGCAGACAGGGAGTATGTGGGGCCAACGTCCTGACTTTC.